These 30 T cell receptor beta chains were sequenced from one sample in a study of ipilimumab plus nivolumab after autologous stem cell transplantation. The method was immunoSEQ multiplex PCR; TCRdb's version includes in-frame clones alone and lacks a portion of them. The sample yields 15,000 to 20,000 clones, under 85% seen once. Sequenced material: PBMCs, taken in a trial of ipilimumab plus nivolumab as post-transplant consolidation. These receptors were collected from a male donor with diffuse large B-cell lymphoma.

The chain is built from TRBV5-1 and TRBJ1-5, with D uncertain. V lost 0 bases to trimming and J lost 7 bases, with 11 bases between them. Per germline, CDR1 SGHRS and CDR2 YFSETQ. This CDR3 region has 14 residues. The CDR3 DNA reads TGCGCCAGCAGCTTGGATGGGCTTCGACAGCCCCAGCATTTT. Encoded protein: CASSLDGLRQPQHF.

This clone was recorded only once. V gene TRBV7-2 combines with J gene TRBJ1-1; possibly TRBD1 for D (5 bases). The germline gives CDR1 SGHTA, CDR2 FQGNSA. CDR3 length equals 15 residues. Deletions cut 3 bases from V and 1 base from J, with 12 bases between. The CDR3 protein is CASSFDSLPNTEAFF. The DNA for the CDR3 is TGTGCCAGCAGCTTTGACAGCTTACCGAACACTGAAGCTTTCTTT.

This clone has a handful of counts. The chain combines TRBV30 with TRBJ2-3, with D maybe TRBD1 (5 bases). Trimming pared 0 bases from V and 0 bases from J, leaving 10 bases between. CDR3 size: 15 residues. The germline gives CDR1 GTSNPN, CDR2 SVGIG (reference sequence). The CDR3 region is CAWSVGHLSTDTQYF. In nucleotides, the CDR3 is TGTGCCTGGAGTGTAGGACACCTGAGCACAGATACGCAGTATTTT.

Worth noting for this clone: At one of its ends the junction is not consistent with the germline gene, which may arise from a read error. The chain couples TRBV7-7 to TRBJ1-6; 7 bases are shared with TRBD1. The CDR3 covers 12 residues. Germline loops: CDR1 SSHAT, CDR2 FNYEAQ (reference sequence). CDR3 DNA: TGTGCTAGCAGCGATGACAGGGTACCCCTCCACTTT. It translates to CASSDDRVPLHF.

This sequence joins TRBV30 and TRBJ1-2, with D hard to call. Germline assignment: CDR1 GTSNPN and CDR2 SVGIG (reference sequence). V was shortened by 0 bases and J by 0 bases, with 17 bases between the two germline ends. This CDR3 is 17 amino acids long. For the CDR3, the DNA is TGTGCCTGGAGTGTACTTAAAAGGGATACCCCTAACTATGGCTACACCTTC. Protein product: CAWSVLKRDTPNYGYTF.

The chain carries TRBV2 and TRBJ2-2; D gene unclear. Germline values: CDR1 SNHLY, CDR2 FYNNEI. CDR3 length: 11 residues. V was trimmed by 6 bases and J by 3 bases, leaving 2 bases between them. As DNA, the CDR3 is TGTGCCAGCAGATACACCGGGGAGCTGTTTTTT. Translation gives CASRYTGELFF. Supplemented by reference TRBV2 and TRBJ2-2, the full variable domain reads EPEVTQTPSHQVTQMGQEVILRCVPISNHLYFYWYRQILGQKVEFLVSFYNNEISEKSEIFDDQFSVERPDGSNFTLKIRSTKLEDSAMYFCASRYTGELFFGEGSRLTVL.

This chain uses TRBV29-1 with TRBJ2-1; 11 nucleotides line up with TRBD2. CDR1 is SQVTM, CDR2 ANQGSEA, per germline. The trim removed 6 bases at V and 2 bases at J, leaving 12 bases unmatched. The CDR3 is made up of 17 amino acids. The CDR3 is CSVDRVTSGTPYNEQFF. CDR3 sequence (DNA): TGCAGCGTCGACCGGGTGACTAGCGGGACGCCCTACAATGAGCAGTTCTTC.

Only a few counts were recorded for this clone. The rearrangement uses TRBV5-6 and TRBJ1-2, with TRBD1 identical over 12 bases. The germline V gene encodes CDR1 SGHDT and CDR2 YYEEEE. The V and J ends lost 3 bases and 7 bases, in that order; junction bases with no gene match: 4. This CDR3 region has 14 residues. CDR3 sequence reads: CASSWDRGLSGYTF. As DNA, the CDR3 is TGTGCCAGCAGCTGGGACAGGGGGCTTTCTGGCTACACCTTC. The full variable domain, completed using reference TRBV5-6 and TRBJ1-2, is DAGVTQSPTHLIKTRGQQVTLRCSPKSGHDTVSWYQQALGQGPQFIFQYYEEEERQRGNFPDRFSGHQFPNYSSELNVNALLLGDSALYLCASSWDRGLSGYTFGSGTRLTVV.

This clone was seen a handful of times. V is TRBV5-5 and J is TRBJ2-2; unclear D gene. The ends were cut back, 0 bases at V and 7 bases at J, with 13 bases in the middle. CDR1 and CDR2 (germline): SGHKS, YYEKEE (reference sequence). The CDR3 covers 15 residues. The CDR3 bases are TGTGCCAGCAGCTTGGAACCAGCTCCCCTCGGGGAGCTGTTTTTT. It is translated as CASSLEPAPLGELFF.

This chain uses TRBV5-1 with TRBJ2-3, with unresolved D. The CDR3 runs to 12 residues. Deletions cut 7 bases from V and 0 bases from J, with 6 bases between. Germline V gene lookup returns CDR1 SGHRS and CDR2 YFSETQ. The CDR3 coding sequence is TGCGCCAGCGGAACTAGCACAGATACGCAGTATTTT. It codes for CASGTSTDTQYF.

V gene TRBV5-1 combines with J gene TRBJ2-7, with D possibly matching TRBD2 (6 bases). The V end lost 1 base, the J end lost 4 bases, and 21 bases lay between the germline ends. The length of the CDR3 is 17 residues. Germline values: CDR1 SGHRS, CDR2 YFSETQ. The chain's CDR3 is CASSLSFGGDSFYEQYF. CDR3 DNA sequence: TGCGCCAGCAGCTTGAGCTTCGGAGGGGATTCTTTTTACGAGCAGTACTTC.

The rearrangement links TRBV5-1 to TRBJ2-5, with D possibly being TRBD1 (6 bases). Germline assignment: CDR1 SGHRS and CDR2 YFSETQ. This CDR3 is 16 amino acids long. Trimming shortened V by 4 bases and J by 5 bases, and 21 bases separated the two germline ends. The CDR3 DNA reads as TGCGCCAGCAGCCGCGCCCAGGGGATGGGAATGGAGACCCAGTACTTC. Encoded protein: CASSRAQGMGMETQYF.

The chain is built from TRBV18 and TRBJ1-2; TRBD1 aligns across 10 bases. Germline V lookup: CDR1 KGHSH, CDR2 LQKENI. The J segment lost 6 bases and the V segment lost 1 base, leaving 8 bases of the junction unmatched. This CDR3 is built from 16 residues. The CDR3 DNA follows: TGTGCCAGCTCACCACGGACGACAGGGGGCGCGGATGGCTACACCTTC. As protein: CASSPRTTGGADGYTF.

This clone was picked up a small number of times. The chain has TRBV23-1 and TRBJ2-1; 15 bases agree with TRBD2. TRBV23-1 is classed as an ORF, of uncertain function. V dropped 3 bases and J dropped 2; count of bases not matched to a gene: 8. The CDR3 is 19 amino acids. This CDR3 reads CASSHPGTSGRSTYNEQFF. The CDR3 DNA is TGCGCCAGCAGTCACCCGGGGACTAGCGGGAGGTCGACCTACAATGAGCAGTTCTTC.

The V gene is TRBV10-1, the J gene TRBJ1-5, with 8 nucleotides matching TRBD1. Losses at the gene ends were 1 base for V and 9 bases for J; bases not matched to a gene: 2. This CDR3 region has 13 residues. Germline CDR1 reads WNHNN; CDR2 reads SYGVQD (reference sequence). CDR3 protein: CASSEYRGGPQHF. DNA of the CDR3: TGCGCCAGCAGTGAGTACAGGGGGGGGCCCCAGCATTTT.

The chain joins TRBV6-1 to TRBJ1-1, with TRBD1 matching 7 bases. Trimming cost V 4 bases and J 1 base; bases outside gene matches: 6. Germline CDR1 is MNHNS and CDR2 is SASEGT. The CDR3 is made up of 15 amino acids. Here the CDR3 reads CASSVTGEANTEAFF. In DNA form, the CDR3 reads TGTGCCAGCAGTGTTACAGGGGAGGCGAACACTGAAGCTTTCTTT.

This clone appeared a single time. The chain is built from TRBV5-1 and TRBJ2-1; 11 bases fit TRBD2. V trimming: 4 bases; J trimming: 6 bases; junction bases outside the gene matches: 6. Germline V gene sequence: CDR1 SGHRS, CDR2 YFSETQ. The CDR3 runs 15 residues. CDR3 DNA: TGCGCCAGCAGCATACTAGCGGGAGCCCGCAATGAGCAGTTCTTC. Translating it yields CASSILAGARNEQFF.

The chain combines TRBV10-3 with TRBJ1-5; D is unresolved. Between the trimmed V and J ends, which lost 0 bases and 7 bases, there was a span of 7 bases. This CDR3 is built from 13 residues. Looked up from germline, CDR1 is ENHRY and CDR2 is SYGVKD. In nucleotides, the CDR3 is TGTGCCATCAGTGAGTCAAACGGACAGCCCCAGCATTTT. Translating it yields CAISESNGQPQHF.

This sequence joins TRBV15 and TRBJ1-2; maybe TRBD1 (5 bases). This CDR3 has 13 amino acids. Germline V gene lookup returns CDR1 LNHNV and CDR2 YYDKDF (reference sequence). Trimming pared 3 bases from V and 8 bases from J, leaving 13 bases between. CDR3 in DNA: TGTGCCACCAGCAGTACTCGGGGCACCGGCTACACCTTC. Amino acid sequence: CATSSTRGTGYTF. Filled out from reference TRBV15 and TRBJ1-2, the complete variable domain reads DAMVIQNPRYQVTQFGKPVTLSCSQTLNHNVMYWYQQKSSQAPKLLFHYYDKDFNNEADTPDNFQSRRPNTSFCFLDIRSPGLGDTAMYLCATSSTRGTGYTFGSGTRLTVV.

The chain recombines TRBV28 with TRBJ2-2, with D maybe TRBD1 (6 bases). The CDR3 is 11 residues long. CDR1 and CDR2 (germline): MDHEN, SYDVKM. Between the trimmed V and J ends, which lost 6 bases and 10 bases, there was a span of 9 bases. The CDR3 here is CASRGQLELFF. The CDR3 region has the DNA TGTGCCAGCAGAGGACAGTTGGAGCTGTTTTTT.

The rearrangement uses TRBV7-9 and TRBJ1-5; TRBD1 agrees at 8 bases. J lost 6 bases, V lost 5 bases, and 18 bases had no gene match. The CDR3 spans 18 residues. Germline values: CDR1 SEHNR, CDR2 FQNEAQ (reference sequence). The CDR3 DNA is TGTGCCAGCAGCCGCGTAACGGGTTCAGGGGGCGCAGCTCAGCCCCAGCATTTT. Its protein product is CASSRVTGSGGAAQPQHF.

The chain joins TRBV19 to TRBJ2-3; D gene unclear. This CDR3 has 14 residues. Looked up from germline, CDR1 is LNHDA and CDR2 is SQIVND (reference sequence). V was clipped by 4 bases and J by 0 bases, with 8 bases between them. The CDR3 sequence: CASSTRISTDTQYF. CDR3 bases: TGTGCCAGTAGTACCCGCATTAGCACAGATACGCAGTATTTT. Filled out from reference TRBV19 and TRBJ2-3, the complete variable domain reads DGGITQSPKYLFRKEGQNVTLSCEQNLNHDAMYWYRQDPGQGLRLIYYSQIVNDFQKGDIAEGYSVSREKKESFPLTVTSAQKNPTAFYLCASSTRISTDTQYFGPGTRLTVL.

This clone turned up a few times. The chain's CDR3 is CSVSGTMVEQFF. In DNA, the CDR3 is TGCAGCGTATCCGGGACAATGGTTGAGCAGTTCTTC. The J gene is TRBJ2-1, the V gene TRBV29-1, with D perhaps TRBD1 (6 bases). The CDR3 is made up of 12 amino acids. CDR1 is SQVTM, CDR2 ANQGSEA, per germline. With 6 bases removed from V and 9 bases from J, the gap between germline ends came to 15 bases.

This clone was observed once. The CDR3 sequence: CASSNNEQFF. The CDR3 nucleotides read TGTGCCAGCAGTAACAATGAGCAGTTCTTC. The chain recombines TRBV6-4 with TRBJ2-1; D unclear. The CDR3 totals 10 residues. V was pared by 5 bases and J by 5 bases, with 1 base between. Germline V gives CDR1 MRHNA, CDR2 SNTAGT.

The V gene is TRBV15, the J gene TRBJ1-1, with 9 bases matching TRBD1. This CDR3 has 15 amino acids. Per the germline V gene, CDR1 is LNHNV and CDR2 is YYDKDF (reference sequence). Trimming at V came to 6 bases and at J to 1 base, leaving 6 bases not matched to a gene. The CDR3 loop is CATSPDRGRNTEAFF. The CDR3, as DNA: TGTGCCACCAGTCCGGACAGGGGCCGGAACACTGAAGCTTTCTTT.

The chain combines TRBV5-8 with TRBJ1-1, with D unclear. The CDR3 runs to 13 residues. CDR1 and CDR2 from the germline V gene are SGHTS and YDEGEE. V was cut by 4 bases and J by 4 bases, with 11 bases left in between. The CDR3 DNA reads TGTGCCAGCAGCCACCCCTGGGGCACTGAAGCTTTCTTT. This codes for CASSHPWGTEAFF.

The chain employs TRBV11-3 and TRBJ2-1; 9 bases line up with TRBD1. From germline, CDR1 is SGHNT and CDR2 YENEEA. The CDR3 covers 15 residues. Unmatched junction bases numbered 3, after V lost 3 bases and J lost 3 bases. This CDR3 reads CASSFGGQGYNEQFF. The CDR3 DNA reads as TGTGCCAGCAGCTTTGGGGGACAGGGCTACAATGAGCAGTTCTTC.

This sequence joins TRBV7-2 and TRBJ2-5; D gene uncertain. CDR3 length: 15 residues. V was clipped by 3 bases and J by 5 bases, with 16 bases between them. The germline CDR1 and CDR2 sequences are SGHTA and FQGNSA. The CDR3 loop is CASSFDLGTMETQYF. The CDR3 DNA is TGTGCCAGCAGCTTCGATCTAGGCACTATGGAGACCCAGTACTTC.

J is TRBJ2-5 and V is TRBV21-1; no check of the table's D call, TRBD2, against the DNA was made. TRBV21-1 is a pseudogene locus. This CDR3 comprises 14 residues. The CDR3 is CASSPLGGRETQYF. CDR3 DNA sequence: TGTGCCAGCAGCCCCCTGGGGGGTCGAGAGACCCAGTACTTC.

This chain's CDR3 is CASSLSLRGYSYEQYF. CDR3 coding DNA: TGTGCCAGCAGTTTATCCTTGCGGGGGTACTCCTACGAGCAGTACTTC. This chain links TRBV27 with TRBJ2-7; TRBD2 agrees at 7 bases. CDR1 is MNHEY, CDR2 SMNVEV, per germline (reference sequence). The CDR3 sequence is 16 residues long. V shed 0 bases and J 0 bases; nucleotides not matched to a gene: 5.